The 18 T cell receptor beta chains in this list originate from one sample, sequenced in a study of blood T cell repertoires in COVID-19. This table comes from immunoSEQ multiplex PCR, and its TCRdb copy is limited to in-frame clones, with some not included. This table has about 69,000 clones, approximately 78% appearing once. What was sequenced was peripheral blood. These TCRs come from an elderly woman with acute or convalescent COVID-19.

The rearrangement uses TRBV15 and TRBJ1-1; possible D gene TRBD1, 5 bases. The CDR3 consists of 16 residues. Germline V lookup: CDR1 LNHNV, CDR2 YYDKDF (reference sequence). Trimming removed 5 bases at V and 3 bases at J, with 19 bases between. The CDR3 spells CATSDPDTVFYTEAFF. The CDR3 nucleotides are TGTGCCACCAGCGACCCGGACACAGTCTTTTACACTGAAGCTTTCTTT.

The chain links TRBV30 to TRBJ1-3; 8 nucleotides line up with TRBD1. CDR3 length: 19 amino acids. Germline lookup yields CDR1 GTSNPN and CDR2 SVGIG (reference sequence). The V segment lost 1 base and the J segment 4 bases; nucleotides outside the gene matches: 18. CDR3 sequence (DNA): TGTGCCTGGAGTGGTAGACTGGGACAGGAGTCAGGGGCCGGAAACACCATATATTTT. Its protein product is CAWSGRLGQESGAGNTIYF.

V gene TRBV30 combines with J gene TRBJ1-5, with 8 bases identical to TRBD1. Trimming cost V 5 bases and J 2 bases; bases outside gene matches: 5. The CDR3 sequence is 14 residues long. The germline CDR1 and CDR2 sequences are GTSNPN and SVGIG (reference sequence). CDR3 nucleotides: TGTGCCTGGGGACAGGGTATCCGCAATCAGCCCCAGCATTTT. Encoded protein: CAWGQGIRNQPQHF.

This clone was counted a single time. This chain links TRBV6-2 or TRBV6-3 with TRBJ2-5, with D possibly being TRBD1 (6 bases). The CDR3 totals 15 residues. V lost 6 bases to trimming and J lost 1 base, with 15 bases between them. Germline V CDR1 and CDR2: MNHEY, SVGEGT. The chain's CDR3 is CASSSDRTVQETQYF. CDR3 in DNA: TGTGCCAGCAGCTCAGACCGGACAGTCCAAGAGACCCAGTACTTC.

The rearrangement links TRBV6-5 to TRBJ2-7, with 8 bases identical to TRBD1. The trim removed 1 base at V and 3 bases at J, leaving 5 bases unmatched. The CDR3 has 15 amino acids. Germline V lookup: CDR1 MNHEY, CDR2 SVGAGI. The CDR3 loop reads CASSYWQGAFYEQYF. The CDR3 DNA reads TGTGCCAGCAGTTACTGGCAGGGGGCTTTCTACGAGCAGTACTTC.

The V call is TRBV18, the J call TRBJ1-5; 7 positions match TRBD1. The germline gives CDR1 KGHSH, CDR2 LQKENI. Losses at the gene ends were 0 bases for V and 6 bases for J; bases not matched to a gene: 5. The CDR3 consists of 15 residues. The CDR3 is CASSPPGAGGQPQHF. CDR3 DNA sequence: TGTGCCAGCTCACCACCCGGGGCAGGGGGTCAGCCCCAGCATTTT.

The rearrangement uses TRBV5-4 and TRBJ2-7, with D tentatively TRBD2 (6 bases). Between the trimmed V and J ends, which lost 1 base and 6 bases, there was a span of 11 bases. Germline CDR1 and CDR2: SGHNT and YYREEE (reference sequence). The CDR3 is 13 residues long. CDR3 sequence: CASSLRWGVEQYF. The CDR3 nucleotides are TGTGCCAGCAGCTTGAGATGGGGGGTCGAGCAGTACTTC.

V and J are TRBV7-6 and TRBJ2-5, with TRBD1 matching over 10 bases. Per the germline V gene, CDR1 is SGHVS and CDR2 is FNYEAQ. J gave up 5 bases and V 1 base, and 7 bases lay outside the gene matches. This CDR3 comprises 16 residues. CDR3 loop: CASSLVGQGPQETQYF. The CDR3 DNA reads as TGTGCCAGCAGCTTAGTGGGACAGGGGCCGCAGGAGACCCAGTACTTC. The full variable domain, with the rest looked up from reference TRBV7-6 and TRBJ2-5, is GAGVSQSPRYKVTKRGQDVALRCDPISGHVSLYWYRQALGQGPEFLTYFNYEAQQDKSGLPNDRFSAERPEGSISTLTIQRTEQRDSAMYRCASSLVGQGPQETQYFGPGTRLLVL.

The rearrangement links TRBV5-1 to TRBJ2-7; D call uncertain. V was trimmed by 1 base and J by 3 bases, leaving 5 bases between them. CDR3 length: 12 amino acids. Germline V CDR1 and CDR2: SGHRS, YFSETQ. For the CDR3, the DNA is TGCGCCAGCAGCTTGTACGGCTACGAGCAGTACTTC. Translating it yields CASSLYGYEQYF.

The chain has TRBV5-6 and TRBJ2-2, with D possibly being TRBD2 (5 bases). V dropped 1 base and J dropped 8 bases, with 6 bases sitting between them. The CDR3 spans 12 residues. CDR1 and CDR2 (germline): SGHDT, YYEEEE. Here the CDR3 DNA reads TGTGCCAGCAGCTTGATAGCGGGGGAGCTGTTTTTT. It translates to CASSLIAGELFF. The entire variable domain, with the rest obtained from reference TRBV5-6 and TRBJ2-2, is as follows: DAGVTQSPTHLIKTRGQQVTLRCSPKSGHDTVSWYQQALGQGPQFIFQYYEEEERQRGNFPDRFSGHQFPNYSSELNVNALLLGDSALYLCASSLIAGELFFGEGSRLTVL.

V is TRBV30 and J is TRBJ1-6; D remains ambiguous. Germline V lookup: CDR1 GTSNPN, CDR2 SVGIG (reference sequence). This CDR3 region has 13 residues. V was cut by 0 bases and J by 7 bases, with 7 bases left in between. The CDR3 region is CAWSVSGNSPLHF. Here the CDR3 DNA reads TGTGCCTGGAGTGTTTCTGGCAATTCACCCCTCCACTTT.

This clone appeared a few times. This chain joins TRBV29-1 and TRBJ1-1, with 7 bases matching TRBD1. Germline trimming cut 7 bases from V and 7 bases from J; bases unmatched to any gene: 3. Germline loops: CDR1 SQVTM, CDR2 ANQGSEA. This CDR3 is 10 amino acids long. CDR3 DNA: TGCAGCGGTAGGGACAGTGAAGCTTTCTTT. It codes for CSGRDSEAFF.

The chain recombines TRBV5-1 with TRBJ2-3; 16 bases fit TRBD2. Germline CDR1 reads SGHRS; CDR2 reads YFSETQ. The ends lost 3 bases at V and 2 bases at J; junction bases unmatched: 21. This CDR3 spans 23 amino acids. Here the CDR3 reads CASSSPATGGLAGGPGLTDTQYF. CDR3 sequence (DNA): TGCGCCAGCAGCTCGCCCGCAACAGGGGGACTAGCGGGGGGGCCCGGACTCACAGATACGCAGTATTTT.

This clone was observed once. V gene TRBV10-2 combines with J gene TRBJ2-3; D might be TRBD1 (5 bases). The CDR3 is 14 amino acids. Germline V lookup: CDR1 WSHSY, CDR2 SAAADI. V dropped 10 bases and J dropped 1 base, with 15 bases sitting between them. The DNA of the CDR3 is TGCGCCACTTTGAGTAGGGGCGGCACAGATACGCAGTATTTT. Amino acid sequence: CATLSRGGTDTQYF.

This chain links TRBV11-2 with TRBJ2-5, with 9 bases matching TRBD2. The germline V gene has CDR1 SGHAT and CDR2 FQNNGV. The CDR3 is made up of 18 amino acids. With 1 base clipped from V and 5 bases from J, the junction kept 14 bases outside the gene matches. Here the CDR3 DNA reads TGTGCCAGCAGCTTAGTCGGGCCTAGCGGGGTTAAGAAGGAGACCCAGTACTTC. Protein product: CASSLVGPSGVKKETQYF.

This chain joins TRBV5-1 and TRBJ2-1, with D possibly being TRBD2 (6 bases). The length of the CDR3 is 16 residues. Germline CDR1 SGHRS, CDR2 YFSETQ. Trimming stripped 4 bases from V and 4 bases from J, with 18 bases between. CDR3 nucleotides: TGCGCCAGCAGCGGACTATCCATGGCAAAATACAATGAGCAGTTCTTC. Translation: CASSGLSMAKYNEQFF. The complete variable domain, with remaining parts taken from reference TRBV5-1 and TRBJ2-1, reads KAGVTQTPRYLIKTRGQQVTLSCSPISGHRSVSWYQQTPGQGLQFLFEYFSETQRNKGNFPGRFSGRQFSNSRSEMNVSTLELGDSALYLCASSGLSMAKYNEQFFGPGTRLTVL.

The gene calls are TRBV19 and TRBJ1-2; D might be TRBD1 (5 bases). The length of the CDR3 is 14 residues. Germline CDR1 is LNHDA and CDR2 is SQIVND (reference sequence). V lost 5 bases to trimming and J lost 0 bases, with 10 bases between them. CDR3 bases: TGTGCCAGTAGTGCGGGACCCTCTAACTATGGCTACACCTTC. Residues: CASSAGPSNYGYTF.

The V gene is TRBV30, the J gene TRBJ1-4; 8 bases map to TRBD1. Germline V lookup: CDR1 GTSNPN, CDR2 SVGIG (reference sequence). Trimming cost V 2 bases and J 14 bases; bases outside gene matches: 10. CDR3 length equals 13 residues. CDR3 in DNA: TGTGCCTGGAGTTCGCAGGGGGCCGCGATCCTGTTTTTT. Its translation: CAWSSQGAAILFF.